What follows are 7 T cell receptor beta chains derived from one specimen sequenced in a study of blood T cell repertoires in COVID-19 (TCRdb year 2020). Receptor libraries were prepared by the immunoSEQ multiplex PCR assay. This is the immuneACCESS table as TCRdb keeps it, with only in-frame sequences that have V and J called. A part of the clones is gone; compared with another copy, unresolved V genes explain less than half, and the rest is unexplained. The sample table holds hundreds of thousands of clones, of which roughly 86% were seen once. Around 7.9% of the sample belongs to the ten largest clones. What was sequenced was peripheral blood. The receptors come from a woman between 65 and 79 years old with COVID-19, enrolled during active disease.

The V gene is TRBV29-1, the J gene TRBJ2-7; 7 bases agree with TRBD1. Per germline, CDR1 SQVTM and CDR2 ANQGSEA. The V gene end was trimmed by 1 base and the J gene end by 4 bases; junction bases not matched to a gene: 1. CDR3 size: 12 residues. CDR3 DNA: TGCAGCGTTGAAGCACAGGGGTACGAGCAGTACTTC. Amino acids: CSVEAQGYEQYF.

The chain combines TRBV24-1 with TRBJ2-1, with D maybe TRBD2 (6 bases). V was pared by 3 bases and J by 6 bases, with 8 bases between. This CDR3 contains 13 residues. CDR1 and CDR2 (germline): KGHDR, SFDVKD. CDR3 nucleotide sequence: TGTGCCACCAGTGATGGGGGGACCAATGAGCAGTTCTTC. Residues: CATSDGGTNEQFF.

J is TRBJ1-1 and V is TRBV4-3; 10 bases align to TRBD1. Germline CDR1 is LGHNA and CDR2 is YSLEER. This CDR3 has 17 residues. After removal of 3 bases from V and 5 bases from J, the junction contained 12 bases not matched to a gene. The CDR3 nucleotides are TGCGCCAGCAGCCAGGGGGGTGGGACAGGGGTAGGAACTGAAGCTTTCTTT. It yields the protein CASSQGGGTGVGTEAFF.

The J gene is TRBJ2-7, the V gene TRBV9; 10 nucleotides align to TRBD1. V dropped 3 bases and J dropped 5; count of bases not matched to a gene: 5. The CDR3 length is 14 residues. In germline, CDR1 is SGDLS, CDR2 YYNGEE. The CDR3 coding sequence is TGTGCCAGCAGCGCGGACAGGGGGTCCCACGAGCAGTACTTC. The encoded protein is CASSADRGSHEQYF.

V gene TRBV19 combines with J gene TRBJ1-1; D ambiguous. There are 12 residues in the CDR3. The germline CDR1 and CDR2 sequences are LNHDA and SQIVND (reference sequence). Trimming shortened V by 9 bases and J by 0 bases, and 8 bases separated the two germline ends. The CDR3 region has the DNA TGTGCCAGCGCCAGGATGAACACTGAAGCTTTCTTT. Protein product: CASARMNTEAFF.

The gene calls are TRBV19 and TRBJ2-7; D gene ambiguous. V was shortened by 5 bases and J by 3 bases, with 14 bases between the two germline ends. Germline-derived CDR1 and CDR2 are LNHDA and SQIVND (reference sequence). The CDR3 contains 14 residues. CDR3 DNA sequence: TGTGCCAGTAGTCTCAGGCTTTCAAGCTACGAGCAGTACTTC. Residues: CASSLRLSSYEQYF.

CDR3 region: CASALWGQGYEQYF. The CDR3 region has the DNA TGTGCCAGCGCCCTATGGGGGCAGGGCTACGAGCAGTACTTC. The gene calls are TRBV28 and TRBJ2-7; tentative D call: TRBD1 (6 bases). Germline V gene lookup returns CDR1 MDHEN and CDR2 SYDVKM. The CDR3 length is 14 residues. Trimming left V 8 bases short and J 3 bases short, with 17 bases between.